The TCR beta chain described here comes from a study of T cells in tumors after PD-1 blockade. The overall study: Treatment was either pembrolizumab 200 mg every 3 weeks or cemiplimab 350 mg every 2 weeks. Some patients also took daily vismodegib 150 mg during anti-PD-1 treatment.

Trimming took 1 base from V and 0 from J; bases not matched to a gene: 12. The CDR3 has 19 residues. CDR1 and CDR2 from the germline V gene are LNHDA and SQIVND (reference sequence). Genomic DNA template from tumor biopsies or peripheral blood, roughly 616 ng to 6,004 ng input. Study-level points and caveats: Blood contained 40% to 50% of the tumor's TCR clonotypes.

TCRdb keeps only in-frame clones here, not all; method: immunoSEQ multiplex PCR. The sample lists approximately 60,000 clones, roughly 77% occurring once. As concerns this clone: Antigen specificity is unknown.

V gene TRBV19 combines with J gene TRBJ1-5, with 7 bases that match TRBD1. The TCR sequence derives from a human donor with basal cell carcinoma. The sequenced sample was PBMCs, obtained before anti-PD-1 treatment. CDR3 protein: CASSIALTRGRNSNQPQHF. In DNA, the CDR3 is TGTGCCAGTAGTATAGCCTTGACCAGGGGGAGGAATAGCAATCAGCCCCAGCATTTT. Combining the CDR3 with reference TRBV19 and TRBJ1-5 gives the whole variable domain DGGITQSPKYLFRKEGQNVTLSCEQNLNHDAMYWYRQDPGQGLRLIYYSQIVNDFQKGDIAEGYSVSREKKESFPLTVTSAQKNPTAFYLCASSIALTRGRNSNQPQHFGDGTRLSIL.